The TCR beta chain described here comes from a study of cytomegalovirus exposure and HLA in healthy donors. Notes on this clone: Its antigen remains unknown.

Germline values: CDR1 ENHRY, CDR2 SYGVKD. The CDR3 is made up of 16 amino acids. Trimming cost V 1 base and J 6 bases, with 15 bases left between them. Findings and caveats of the study: A later analysis by the authors found several of the most significant clusters apparently linked to common viral pathogens. The study listed under 200 cytomegalovirus-associated TCR beta chains. Using the classifier, cytomegalovirus status was reportedly diagnosed with high specificity and sensitivity. A likely sequencing artifact accounted for one observed cluster of highly shared sequence variants.

Primers included in the PCR were 60 Vbeta and 13 Jbeta primers. The data were produced by immunoSEQ multiplex PCR, yet TCRdb's version contains in-frame clones alone and is incomplete. The repertoire holds 150,000 to 200,000 clones, with around 83% as singletons. The origin of this receptor is a man in his fifties or sixties in good health and CMV-seronegative. The specimen was PBMCs. The J gene is TRBJ2-2, the V gene TRBV10-3, with D maybe TRBD1 (7 bases). The CDR3 nucleotides are TGTGCCATCAGTGAGTTGGCCCGGGGGACAGCCGGGGAGCTGTTTTTT. This translates into CAISELARGTAGELFF.